These 16 T cell receptor beta chains were all obtained from the same sample, sequenced in a study of CD8 T cells in ankylosing spondylitis. These receptors have no known antigen. TCRdb redid the calling of the 5' RACE reads with MiXCR, one entry per CDR3 protein. The sample has some 130,000 distinct CDR3 sequences; more than 15% are singletons. Findings of the study overall: A TCR beta motif of 8 or 9 highly homologous variants appeared characteristic of ankylosing spondylitis blood.

Specimen: blood, either unsorted or a sorted T cell fraction (not recorded which). Source of these receptors: a male donor with ankylosing spondylitis.

This clonotype occurred a few times. V and J are TRBV10-3 and TRBJ2-2; D not certain. V was shortened by 8 bases and J by 0 bases, with 13 bases between the two germline ends. From germline, CDR1 is ENHRY and CDR2 SYGVKD. The CDR3 has 15 residues. For the CDR3, the DNA is TGTGCCATCCATACCTCGAGATCGAACACCGGGGAGCTGTTTTTT. Translation gives CAIHTSRSNTGELFF.

The chain combines TRBV7-9 with TRBJ2-6, with TRBD1 matching over 7 bases. CDR3 size: 16 residues. CDR1 and CDR2 (germline): SEHNR, FQNEAQ (reference sequence). Trimming took 8 bases from V and 0 from J; bases not matched to a gene: 7. The CDR3 spells CASWTGPDSGANVLTF. In DNA, the CDR3 is TGTGCCAGCTGGACAGGTCCAGACTCTGGGGCCAACGTCCTGACTTTC.

This clonotype was observed a few times. The gene calls are TRBV5-5 and TRBJ1-4, with 7 positions matching TRBD1. Germline assignment: CDR1 SGHKS and CDR2 YYEKEE (reference sequence). V lost 0 bases, J lost 8 bases, and 7 bases stayed unmatched. The CDR3 length is 15 residues. CDR3 bases: TGTGCCAGCAGCTTGGATTGGACAGGAGGGGAAAAACTGTTTTTT. Its protein is CASSLDWTGGEKLFF.

Only a few counts were recorded for this clonotype. This chain links TRBV7-8 with TRBJ2-7; unclear D gene. This CDR3 contains 13 residues. Trimming stripped 4 bases from V and 2 bases from J, with 9 bases between. CDR1 and CDR2 from the germline V gene are SGHVS and FQNEAQ. Here the CDR3 DNA reads TGTGCCAGCAGCTCAATACACCCCTACGAGCAGTACTTC. Its protein is CASSSIHPYEQYF.

V is TRBV27 and J is TRBJ2-2; 8 nucleotides line up with TRBD1. Losses at the gene ends were 3 bases for V and 1 base for J; bases not matched to a gene: 4. CDR3 length: 16 residues. Per germline, CDR1 MNHEY and CDR2 SMNVEV (reference sequence). CDR3 protein: CASSFGGTGNTGELFF. For the CDR3, the DNA is TGTGCCAGCAGTTTCGGAGGGACAGGGAACACCGGGGAGCTGTTTTTT.

This clonotype was observed a handful of times. V usage is TRBV12-3 or TRBV12-4 and J usage is TRBJ1-2; the D is unclear. The CDR3 consists of 14 residues. Between the trimmed V and J ends, which lost 6 bases and 0 bases, there was a span of 11 bases. The CDR3 region is CASRVTSPNYGYTF. The CDR3 nucleotides read TGTGCCAGCAGGGTTACCTCTCCTAACTATGGCTACACCTTC.

This clonotype showed up just a few times. The V gene is TRBV7-9, the J gene TRBJ2-1; 12 nucleotides align to TRBD1. The CDR3 has 16 amino acids. Germline V lookup: CDR1 SEHNR, CDR2 FQNEAQ (reference sequence). V lost 5 bases and J lost 3; bases outside the gene matches: 5. CDR3 in DNA: TGTGCCAGCAGCCCCGGGACAGGGGGCCTCTACAATGAGCAGTTCTTC. Translating it yields CASSPGTGGLYNEQFF. The variable domain in full, completed from reference TRBV7-9 and TRBJ2-1, reads DTGVSQNPRHKITKRGQNVTFRCDPISEHNRLYWYRQTLGQGPEFLTYFQNEAQLEKSRLLSDRFSAERPKGSFSTLEIQRTEQGDSAMYLCASSPGTGGLYNEQFFGPGTRLTVL.

There are a few counts of this clonotype. The rearrangement joins TRBV4-1 to TRBJ1-3; D is undetermined. Germline-derived CDR1 and CDR2 are MGHRA and YSYEKL. Deletions cut 0 bases from V and 4 bases from J, with 7 bases between. The CDR3 is 14 amino acids. CDR3 DNA sequence: TGCGCCAGCAGCCAAGACAGTCGAGGAAACACCATATATTTT. As protein: CASSQDSRGNTIYF.

The chain couples TRBV7-2 to TRBJ1-1; the D is unclear. V was clipped by 3 bases and J by 0 bases, with 5 bases between them. There are 13 residues in the CDR3. Germline assignment: CDR1 SGHTA and CDR2 FQGNSA. In nucleotides, the CDR3 is TGTGCCAGCAGCTTGGTAGTGAACACTGAAGCTTTCTTT. This translates into CASSLVVNTEAFF.

This clonotype was detected many times. The rearrangement uses TRBV7-9 and TRBJ1-2, with no clear D. This CDR3 spans 14 amino acids. V was cut by 1 base and J by 0 bases, with 6 bases left in between. Per germline, CDR1 SEHNR and CDR2 FQNEAQ (reference sequence). The CDR3 here is CASSLGQTNYGYTF. The CDR3 DNA reads TGTGCCAGCAGCTTAGGCCAGACTAACTATGGCTACACCTTC.

V is TRBV5-1 and J is TRBJ2-7, with 7 nucleotides matching TRBD2. Trimming removed 7 bases from V and 4 bases from J; junction bases left unmatched: 11. The CDR3 sequence is 14 residues long. Per the germline V gene, CDR1 is SGHRS and CDR2 is YFSETQ. The DNA for the CDR3 is TGCGCCAGCCGCCGAGTAGGCGGGAGATACGAGCAGTACTTC. Residues: CASRRVGGRYEQYF.

The rearrangement links TRBV27 to TRBJ2-2, with 7 bases identical to TRBD2. Germline values: CDR1 MNHEY, CDR2 SMNVEV (reference sequence). Unmatched junction bases numbered 4, after V lost 3 bases and J lost 0 bases. The CDR3 has 16 residues. CDR3 sequence reads: CASSFSSGANTGELFF. Here the CDR3 DNA reads TGTGCCAGCAGTTTTTCTAGCGGTGCGAACACCGGGGAGCTGTTTTTT.

CDR3 sequence reads: CASSFTSASSYNEQFF. The CDR3 DNA reads TGCGCCAGCAGCTTTACTAGCGCCTCCTCCTACAATGAGCAGTTCTTC. The rearrangement uses TRBV5-1 and TRBJ2-1; 7 bases are shared with TRBD2. The CDR3 runs to 16 residues. V was clipped by 2 bases and J by 0 bases; unmatched bases: 5. The germline gives CDR1 SGHRS, CDR2 YFSETQ.

This clonotype was counted between two and nine times. The chain couples TRBV4-1 to TRBJ2-3; TRBD2 aligns across 9 bases. Looked up from germline, CDR1 is MGHRA and CDR2 is YSYEKL. The CDR3 length is 17 residues. Germline trimming cut 0 bases from V and 3 bases from J; bases unmatched to any gene: 7. The CDR3: CASSQDTREGRTDTQYF. The CDR3 bases are TGCGCCAGCAGCCAAGACACGCGGGAGGGCCGGACAGATACGCAGTATTTT.

The rearrangement joins TRBV12-3 or TRBV12-4 to TRBJ1-2, with no clear D. With 3 bases removed from V and 2 bases from J, the gap between germline ends came to 13 bases. The CDR3 sequence is 15 residues long. The CDR3 here is CASSFWSALNYGYTF. Written as DNA, the CDR3 is TGTGCCAGCAGTTTTTGGTCAGCGTTAAACTATGGCTACACCTTC.

This clonotype was counted only a few times. The rearrangement uses TRBV13 and TRBJ2-1, with TRBD2 identical over 7 bases. The V segment lost 6 bases and the J segment 0 bases; nucleotides outside the gene matches: 17. This CDR3 contains 19 residues. Germline values: CDR1 PRHDT, CDR2 FYEKMQ (reference sequence). The CDR3 bases are TGTGCCAGCAGTCCGACTAGCCGTGCAGCCCCAAGCTCCTACAATGAGCAGTTCTTC. As protein: CASSPTSRAAPSSYNEQFF.